Only a few counts were recorded for the clone carrying this T cell receptor (beta chain). Participants were aged roughly 18 to 90 years, lived in about two dozen US areas, and enrolled virtually. As originally analysed: Reference gene primer amplification gave estimated nucleated cell counts. Generated by immunoSEQ multiplex PCR, the TCRdb table keeps only in-frame clones and is missing some. Clone size and the V and J calls come from that table; the DNA yielded D and trimming. Among fewer than 200,000 clones listed, approximately 82% were seen once. V shed 8 bases, J shed 1 base, and the junction held 4 bases outside the gene matches. This CDR3 has 13 amino acids. The sample originates from a study of blood T cell repertoires in COVID-19. Study overall: Sites in the United States, Italy and Spain provided acute and convalescent COVID-19 samples. T cells, B-cell-depleted T cells, or PBMCs supplied cDNA or gDNA.

V is TRBV12-3 or TRBV12-4 and J is TRBJ2-7; 8 bases align to TRBD2. Sequenced material: PBMCs or T cells enriched from blood (not recorded which). The sequence derives from a woman between 45 and 65 years old in a cohort exposed to, infected with or recovered from COVID-19 (not recorded which). The CDR3 sequence is CASRLAGSYEQYF. The DNA of the CDR3 is TGTGCCAGCCGGCTAGCGGGTTCCTACGAGCAGTACTTC.